This T cell receptor beta chain is from a study of blood T cell repertoires in COVID-19. Looking at the study overall: From T cells, B-cell-depleted T cells, or PBMCs came the material, which was cDNA or gDNA.

In the original workflow: It was from reference gene primer amplification that nucleated cell counts were estimated. Libraries were prepared by immunoSEQ multiplex PCR; TCRdb keeps only in-frame clonotypes and omits some of them. The DNA gave D and trimming, while V, J and clone size come from that table. The sample has a few hundred thousand clones; more than 70% are singletons. The CDR3 has 15 residues. Germline CDR1 and CDR2: SGHRS and YFSETQ. V shed 0 bases and J shed 7 bases, with 16 bases lying between them. The clonotype was recovered from a woman between 50 and 59 years old who had recovered from COVID-19. V usage is TRBV5-1 and J usage is TRBJ2-5; D is ambiguous. The sample was peripheral blood. CDR3 loop: CASSLDSNHPGTQYF. The CDR3 bases are TGCGCCAGCAGCTTGGATTCTAACCACCCGGGGACCCAGTACTTC.